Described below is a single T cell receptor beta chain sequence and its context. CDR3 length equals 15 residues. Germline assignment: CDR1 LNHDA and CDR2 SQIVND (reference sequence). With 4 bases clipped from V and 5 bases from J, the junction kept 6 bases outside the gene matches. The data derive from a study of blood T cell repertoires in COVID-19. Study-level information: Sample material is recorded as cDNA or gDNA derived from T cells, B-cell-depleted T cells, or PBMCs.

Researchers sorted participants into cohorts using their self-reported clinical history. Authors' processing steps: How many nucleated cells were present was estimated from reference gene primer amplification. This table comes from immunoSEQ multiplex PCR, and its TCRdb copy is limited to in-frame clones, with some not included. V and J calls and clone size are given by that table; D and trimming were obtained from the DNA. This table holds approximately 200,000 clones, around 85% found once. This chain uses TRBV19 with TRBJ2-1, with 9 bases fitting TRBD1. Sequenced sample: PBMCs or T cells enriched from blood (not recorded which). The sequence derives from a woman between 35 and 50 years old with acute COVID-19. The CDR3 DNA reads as TGTGCCAGTAGTACGGGACAGGGCCTCGACAATGAGCAGTTCTTC. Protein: CASSTGQGLDNEQFF. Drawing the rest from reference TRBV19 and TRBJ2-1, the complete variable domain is DGGITQSPKYLFRKEGQNVTLSCEQNLNHDAMYWYRQDPGQGLRLIYYSQIVNDFQKGDIAEGYSVSREKKESFPLTVTSAQKNPTAFYLCASSTGQGLDNEQFFGPGTRLTVL.